A single sample is the source of the 20 T cell receptor beta chains below, sequenced in a study of OX40 agonist ivuxolimab in advanced cancers. Receptor libraries were prepared by the immunoSEQ multiplex PCR assay. Held by TCRdb, this immuneACCESS table contains in-frame sequences only and omits some clones. Under half of the omission traces to an unresolved V gene where checked; the cause of the rest is unknown. Recorded for this sample are more than 70,000 clones; roughly 85% of them occurred a single time. Less than 2% of the sample belongs to the ten largest clones. The sample here was CD4+ or CD8+ T cells sorted from blood, taken in a trial of the OX40 agonist ivuxolimab. All receptors derive from an adult with an advanced solid tumor such as melanoma, head and neck, liver or kidney cancer.

This clone was seen once. The chain uses TRBV7-8 and TRBJ2-2; D gene uncertain. The CDR3 totals 14 residues. Germline V CDR1 and CDR2: SGHVS, FQNEAQ. V was shortened by 7 bases and J by 6 bases, with 15 bases between the two germline ends. CDR3 DNA: TGTGCCAGCACTCTCTTACGGTCCGCCGGGGAGCTGTTTTTT. Translated: CASTLLRSAGELFF.

The chain recombines TRBV7-2 with TRBJ2-3, with 10 bases fitting TRBD2. J was trimmed by 1 base and V by 5 bases; bases with no gene match: 6. CDR3 size: 16 residues. Germline V gene lookup returns CDR1 SGHTA and CDR2 FQGNSA. The CDR3 nucleotides read TGTGCCAGCAGCATTACCCTAGCGGGGGGCACAGATACGCAGTATTTT. Protein: CASSITLAGGTDTQYF. Together with reference TRBV7-2 and TRBJ2-3, the CDR3 gives the full variable domain: GAGVSQSPSNKVTEKGKDVELRCDPISGHTALYWYRQSLGQGLEFLIYFQGNSAPDKSGLPSDRFSAERTGGSVSTLTIQRTQQEDSAVYLCASSITLAGGTDTQYFGPGTRLTVL.

V is TRBV14 and J is TRBJ2-7, with 10 bases aligning to TRBD1. The CDR3 sequence is 17 residues long. CDR1 and CDR2 (germline): SGHDN, FVKESK. The V gene end was trimmed by 4 bases and the J gene end by 4 bases; junction bases not matched to a gene: 13. The DNA for the CDR3 is TGTGCCAGCAGCCGACACGGGGCGGGGACAGGGGTTTACGAGCAGTACTTC. Translating it yields CASSRHGAGTGVYEQYF.

J is TRBJ1-3 and V is TRBV7-3; D is ambiguous. V was pared by 5 bases and J by 3 bases, with 14 bases between. The CDR3 loop spans 15 amino acids. Germline V lookup: CDR1 SGHTA, CDR2 FQGTGA. CDR3 in amino acids: CASSPGGVVGNTIYF. CDR3 bases: TGTGCCAGCAGCCCTGGTGGGGTAGTTGGAAACACCATATATTTT.

The chain uses TRBV27 and TRBJ1-2; D may be TRBD1 (5 bases). Germline V gene lookup returns CDR1 MNHEY and CDR2 SMNVEV (reference sequence). CDR3 length equals 11 residues. The V gene lost 8 bases and the J gene lost 6 bases, with 10 bases spanning the gap. The CDR3 loop is CASSQGHGYTF. The CDR3 bases are TGTGCCAGCTCCCAGGGTCATGGCTACACCTTC.

This chain connects TRBV6-5 to TRBJ1-3; D is unclear. Germline V gene data show CDR1 as MNHEY and CDR2 as SVGAGI. V dropped 6 bases and J dropped 1 base, with 10 bases sitting between them. This CDR3 region has 14 residues. The CDR3 loop is CASRRPGSGNTIYF. CDR3 in DNA: TGTGCCAGCAGAAGGCCGGGGTCTGGAAACACCATATATTTT.

V is TRBV10-3 and J is TRBJ2-2, with D tentatively TRBD1 (6 bases). The V and J ends lost 6 bases and 6 bases respectively, with 11 bases between them. Germline CDR1 ENHRY, CDR2 SYGVKD. This CDR3 region has 13 residues. The CDR3, as DNA: TGTGCCATCAGACCACAGGGTGCCGGGGAGCTGTTTTTT. Its protein product is CAIRPQGAGELFF.

This chain links TRBV7-9 with TRBJ1-5; 10 bases map to TRBD1. The junction had 3 bases not matched to a gene; V was cut back by 1 base and J by 6 bases. CDR1 and CDR2 from the germline V gene are SEHNR and FQNEAQ (reference sequence). The CDR3 is 15 amino acids. CDR3 nucleotides: TGTGCCAGCAGCTTAGGACAGGGGGCTAGTCAGCCCCAGCATTTT. Translation: CASSLGQGASQPQHF.

This rearrangement joins TRBV7-3 to TRBJ1-1; weak D call: TRBD1 (6 bases). Germline V CDR1 and CDR2: SGHTA, FQGTGA. This CDR3 is built from 15 residues. Trimming stripped 1 base from V and 3 bases from J, with 12 bases between. CDR3 DNA: TGTGCCAGCAGCTTAAGAAGGGGGGTGGACACTGAAGCTTTCTTT. Protein sequence: CASSLRRGVDTEAFF.

This clone was counted only a few times. The genes are TRBV2 and TRBJ1-2; tentatively, D is TRBD1 (5 bases). The V and J ends lost 4 bases and 4 bases respectively, with 10 bases between them. This CDR3 region has 13 residues. Germline CDR1 reads SNHLY; CDR2 reads FYNNEI. The CDR3 region is CASSARQGYGYTF. The CDR3 DNA reads as TGTGCCAGCAGTGCCCGTCAGGGCTATGGCTACACCTTC. Looking up the rest from reference TRBV2 and TRBJ1-2 gives the full variable domain: EPEVTQTPSHQVTQMGQEVILRCVPISNHLYFYWYRQILGQKVEFLVSFYNNEISEKSEIFDDQFSVERPDGSNFTLKIRSTKLEDSAMYFCASSARQGYGYTFGSGTRLTVV.

In this sample, this clone turned up once. J is TRBJ1-4 and V is TRBV6-4; the D is unclear. The germline CDR1 and CDR2 sequences are MRHNA and SNTAGT. This CDR3 is 14 amino acids long. CDR3 DNA: TGTCAAACTCCATGTTTTGCAACTAATGAAAAACTGTTTTTT. This translates into CQTPCFATNEKLFF.

V usage is TRBV19 and J usage is TRBJ1-2; D call uncertain. CDR1 is LNHDA and CDR2 is SQIVND in the germline V gene (reference sequence). This CDR3 is 13 amino acids long. V was trimmed by 6 bases and J by 5 bases, leaving 13 bases between them. The CDR3 nucleotides read TGTGCCAGTAGACCCCCTGGACGATATGGCTACACCTTC. Encoded protein: CASRPPGRYGYTF.

The V call is TRBV30, the J call TRBJ1-2; no firm D call. With 8 bases removed from V and 8 bases from J, the gap between germline ends came to 27 bases. Germline V lookup: CDR1 GTSNPN, CDR2 SVGIG (reference sequence). This CDR3 has 15 residues. CDR3 sequence reads: CAQHLGHPGLKGYTF. In DNA, the CDR3 is TGTGCCCAACATTTAGGGCATCCGGGCCTAAAGGGCTACACCTTC.

This chain uses TRBV5-1 with TRBJ2-1; 9 positions match TRBD1. This CDR3 contains 15 residues. Germline values: CDR1 SGHRS, CDR2 YFSETQ. Unmatched junction bases numbered 8, after V lost 4 bases and J lost 6 bases. Written as DNA, the CDR3 is TGCGCCAGCAGCCTCGGGACAGGGAGGTTCAATGAGCAGTTCTTC. Residues: CASSLGTGRFNEQFF.

The rearrangement uses TRBV7-2 and TRBJ1-1; D remains ambiguous. The CDR3 spans 15 residues. V lost 4 bases and J lost 1, with 13 bases in between. CDR1 is SGHTA, CDR2 FQGNSA, per germline. CDR3: CASSSFGLQNTEAFF. The CDR3 region has the DNA TGTGCCAGCAGCTCCTTTGGACTGCAGAACACTGAAGCTTTCTTT.

This clone appeared a single time. This chain connects TRBV14 to TRBJ1-2; a weak D match, TRBD1 (6 bases). The germline V gene encodes CDR1 SGHDN and CDR2 FVKESK. The CDR3 has 14 amino acids. Trimming removed 1 base at V and 4 bases at J, with 10 bases between. This chain's CDR3 is CASSQGTAAYGYTF. The CDR3 bases are TGTGCCAGCAGCCAAGGGACAGCGGCCTATGGCTACACCTTC. Supplemented by reference TRBV14 and TRBJ1-2, the full variable domain reads EAGVTQFPSHSVIEKGQTVTLRCDPISGHDNLYWYRRVMGKEIKFLLHFVKESKQDESGMPNNRFLAERTGGTYSTLKVQPAELEDSGVYFCASSQGTAAYGYTFGSGTRLTVV.

V and J are TRBV5-4 and TRBJ1-3; D ambiguous. This CDR3 has 14 amino acids. In germline, CDR1 is SGHNT, CDR2 YYREEE (reference sequence). V was pared by 3 bases and J by 1 base, with 8 bases between. The CDR3 nucleotides read TGTGCCAGCAGCTCCGGACGATCTGGAAACACCATATATTTT. Its translation: CASSSGRSGNTIYF.

The chain couples TRBV5-1 to TRBJ1-2; no firm D call. CDR1 and CDR2 from the germline V gene are SGHRS and YFSETQ. Between the trimmed V and J ends, which lost 0 bases and 2 bases, there was a span of 8 bases. This CDR3 comprises 14 residues. CDR3 in DNA: TGCGCCAGCAGCTTGGGTGGGGAGAACTATGGCTACACCTTC. Its protein product is CASSLGGENYGYTF.

This rearrangement joins TRBV2 to TRBJ2-7, with unresolved D. This CDR3 is built from 13 residues. V was clipped by 6 bases and J by 6 bases, with 15 bases between them. Looked up from germline, CDR1 is SNHLY and CDR2 is FYNNEI. CDR3 nucleotides: TGTGCCAGCAGATACGACCCGAACGGCGAGCAGTACTTC. Translation gives CASRYDPNGEQYF. The variable domain in full, completed from reference TRBV2 and TRBJ2-7, reads EPEVTQTPSHQVTQMGQEVILRCVPISNHLYFYWYRQILGQKVEFLVSFYNNEISEKSEIFDDQFSVERPDGSNFTLKIRSTKLEDSAMYFCASRYDPNGEQYFGPGTRLTVT.

The CDR3 DNA follows: TGCGCCAGCAGTGGGACAGGGCAAGATACGCAGTATTTT. It specifies CASSGTGQDTQYF. The rearrangement joins TRBV10-1 to TRBJ2-3, with TRBD1 matching over 8 bases. Germline-derived CDR1 and CDR2 are WNHNN and SYGVQD (reference sequence). CDR3 length: 13 amino acids. V gave up 4 bases and J gave up 5 bases; unmatched junction bases: 2.